This T cell receptor beta chain was found in a study of blood T cell repertoires in COVID-19. Study background: PBMCs, B-cell-depleted T cells, or T cells were the source of the cDNA or gDNA that made up the material.

Original handling: Reference gene primers were amplified, and this amplification served to estimate nucleated cell counts. The protocol was immunoSEQ multiplex PCR, while the TCRdb copy is restricted to in-frame clones and leaves out a portion. V, J and clone size are those of that table, while D and trimming were read from the DNA. The repertoire holds tens of thousands of clones, with 75% to 90% as singletons. V was pared by 5 bases and J by 7 bases, with 20 bases between. Per the germline V gene, CDR1 is LNHDA and CDR2 is SQIVND (reference sequence). This CDR3 comprises 16 residues. Only one count was recorded for this clone.

The sample comprised peripheral blood. The origin of this receptor is a woman of 80 years or more with active or convalescent COVID-19. The chain couples TRBV19 to TRBJ2-2; D perhaps matches TRBD2 (5 bases). The CDR3 coding sequence is TGTGCCAGTAGTCTCAGGTCGGGGAGACGGGACGGGGAGCTGTTTTTT. Protein product: CASSLRSGRRDGELFF.